This T cell receptor (beta chain) stems from a study of T cell responses to AZD1222 COVID-19 vaccine (dated by TCRdb to the early 2020s). Background for the entire study: AZD1222 recipients whose second dose came at about 4 weeks and those whose second dose came at about 12 weeks were combined into one group, since spike-specific TCR depth and breadth did not differ between the two schedules. TCR sequencing covered fewer than 250 trial participants: 207 given two doses of AZD1222 and around 26 given two doses of MenACWY control vaccine. Trial participants were enrolled by age into subgroups of 18-55, 56-69 and 70-plus years, and around 150, 28 and 57 TCR-sequenced participants, respectively, were included in these subgroups. Findings and caveats that apply to the study as a whole: Participants were mostly white British, with more females than males. The authors suggested clonal diversity may have been underestimated. CD4 TCRs associated with the vaccine covered the entire spike protein, and the dominant responses were in regions 160-218 and 743-854. After two AZD1222 doses, spike-specific TCR breadth and depth were significantly higher than at day 0 and than in MenACWY recipients. The 56-69-year group was small, and its depth increase did not reach significance, likely because of low power. Conclusions about previously exposed vaccinees were limited because only a handful of AZD1222 recipients were SARS-CoV-2 seropositive at baseline. Reportedly, almost half of the unique spike-specific TCRs recognized epitopes lying outside the regions that are mutated in the B.1.351 and B.1.1.7 variants. No day 14 peak-response samples were available, so repertoires were characterized only after the peak T cell response.

The CDR3 regions of human TCRbeta chains were analyzed by immunosequencing. Concerning the study's data processing: Repertoire TCRs were checked for matches against a reference library of SARS-CoV-2-specific TCRs that had been generated using the MIRA antigen-specificity platform. Breadth was defined as the fraction of unique TCRs that were SARS-CoV-2-associated, and depth was defined as the fraction of total T cells that were SARS-CoV-2-associated. Using the MIRA data, every spike-specific TCR was mapped to the spike region that the TCR reacted to and assigned to either a CD4 or a CD8 class. Log10-transformed breadth and depth values were compared by one-way ANOVA with Sidak's multiple comparisons tests. Not all clones reach the TCRdb copy of this immuneACCESS table, which keeps in-frame sequences only. Checked studies attribute under half of the gap to unresolved V genes and leave the rest unexplained. V, J and clone size reflect that table, while D and trimming were determined from the DNA. The sample has approximately 150,000 clones on record, 90% to 95% of them singletons. More than 1.2% of the sample goes to the ten largest clones.

Of note for this clone: This receptor's antigen is unknown. No base qualities exist here, and no much larger clone lies one base off it.

Reading the label with the study, this specimen's time point is: baseline before first vaccination. The vaccinee samples were drawn from two UK trials, COV001 and COV002, one of which was a single-blind randomized controlled phase 2/3 trial testing AZD1222 (ChAdOx1 nCoV-19) in healthy adults. For TCRbeta chain sequencing, PBMC samples from trial participants were taken at day 0 and at day 28 after the second dose. The sample was peripheral blood, taken on day 0 of AZD1222 vaccination. This receptor was taken from an adult in good health.

The CDR3 corresponds to CASSYSSDSERDEQYF. The bases are TGTGCCAGCAGTTACTCATCGGACTCAGAACGGGACGAGCAGTACTTC. The sequence is built from TRBV6-5 and TRBJ2-7, with a tentative D gene TRBD2 over 5 matching bases. V was cut back by 0 bases and J by 5 bases, leaving a gap of 17 bases between them. CDR1 and CDR2 are read off the germline V gene as MNHEY and SVGAGI. The CDR3, from cysteine to phenylalanine, totals 16 residues. Only the CDR3 portion is preserved as DNA: 48 bases, with reading frame beginning at the first base.